One sample yielded the 8 T cell receptor beta chains listed below, sequenced in a study of blood T cell repertoires in COVID-19. Produced via immunoSEQ multiplex PCR; TCRdb's table is partial and in-frame only. This table holds some 200,000 clones, around 81% found once. The sequenced sample was PBMCs or T cells enriched from blood (not recorded which). Receptor source: a man aged 35 to 55 who had recovered from COVID-19.

The rearrangement uses TRBV30 and TRBJ2-5; 10 bases fit TRBD1. The V segment lost 2 bases and the J segment 5 bases; nucleotides outside the gene matches: 5. Germline lookup yields CDR1 GTSNPN and CDR2 SVGIG (reference sequence). The CDR3 spans 14 residues. CDR3 amino acids: CAWSLGQGTETQYF. The CDR3 coding sequence is TGTGCCTGGAGTTTGGGACAGGGGACGGAGACCCAGTACTTC. Complete variable domain (other parts from reference TRBV30 and TRBJ2-5): SQTIHQWPATLVQPVGSPLSLECTVEGTSNPNLYWYRQAAGRGLQLLFYSVGIGQISSEVPQNLSASRPQDRQFILSSKKLLLSDSGFYLCAWSLGQGTETQYFGPGTRLLVL.

The V and J genes are TRBV4-1 and TRBJ1-1; D gene ambiguous. Germline-derived CDR1 and CDR2 are MGHRA and YSYEKL. With 2 bases removed from V and 0 bases from J, the gap between germline ends came to 10 bases. The CDR3 length is 15 residues. CDR3 bases: TGCGCCAGCAGCCAATCTCCCAACTTGAACACTGAAGCTTTCTTT. This sequence encodes CASSQSPNLNTEAFF.

The CDR3 is CASSSGGANVLTF. CDR3 DNA: TGTGCCAGCAGCTCTGGCGGGGCCAACGTCCTGACTTTC. This sequence joins TRBV11-2 and TRBJ2-6; D is uncertain. The germline V and J ends were trimmed by 4 bases and 4 bases, with 5 bases remaining between them. This CDR3 has 13 residues. CDR1 and CDR2 from the germline V gene are SGHAT and FQNNGV.

The chain employs TRBV27 and TRBJ2-7; D might be TRBD1 (6 bases). V lost 6 bases and J lost 6, with 15 bases in between. CDR1 is MNHEY and CDR2 is SMNVEV in the germline V gene (reference sequence). CDR3 length: 13 residues. CDR3 protein: CASRATGPGEQYF. In DNA, the CDR3 is TGTGCCAGCAGAGCCACAGGGCCAGGCGAGCAGTACTTC.

The chain recombines TRBV6-4 with TRBJ1-2; TRBD1 is a possible D gene (6 bases). V lost 3 bases, J lost 2 bases, and 13 bases lay in between. The V gene's germline CDR1 is MRHNA and CDR2 SNTAGT. The CDR3 totals 15 residues. CDR3 DNA sequence: TGTGCCAGCAGTGAATCGGCAGGGGACAACTATGGCTACACCTTC. This encodes CASSESAGDNYGYTF.

The CDR3 protein is CASSQDRTRPDTQYF. The CDR3 DNA is TGCGCCAGCAGCCAAGACAGGACTAGACCAGATACGCAGTATTTT. The chain carries TRBV4-1 and TRBJ2-3, with 7 bases fitting TRBD2. With 0 bases clipped from V and 4 bases from J, the junction kept 4 bases outside the gene matches. Germline V gene sequence: CDR1 MGHRA, CDR2 YSYEKL. This CDR3 region has 15 residues.

This clone was detected a few times. The chain combines TRBV6-2 or TRBV6-3 with TRBJ1-6; D call uncertain. The CDR3 has 13 residues. The germline V gene encodes CDR1 MNHEY and CDR2 SVGEGT. Trimming stripped 0 bases from V and 13 bases from J, with 10 bases between. The CDR3 here is CASSYSMQMPLHF. The CDR3 DNA is TGTGCCAGCAGTTACTCGATGCAGATGCCCCTCCACTTT.

The chain links TRBV7-3 to TRBJ1-1; the D gene is possibly TRBD1 (6 bases). The V gene's germline CDR1 is SGHTA and CDR2 FQGTGA. The germline V and J ends were trimmed by 3 bases and 1 base, with 15 bases remaining between them. This CDR3 spans 16 amino acids. The CDR3 nucleotides are TGTGCCAGCAGCTTCGGGGGGCGCGGGAGGAACACTGAAGCTTTCTTT. It is translated as CASSFGGRGRNTEAFF.